The 23 T cell receptor beta chains listed next were all sequenced from one sample in a study of cytomegalovirus exposure and HLA in healthy donors (dated by TCRdb to 2017 to 2019). The method behind the library was the immunoSEQ multiplex PCR assay. For the multiplex PCR, a mixture combining 60 forward primers for TCR Vbeta segments and 13 reverse primers for TCR Jbeta segments was used. The source is immuneACCESS, and TCRdb retained only in-frame sequences with V and J called. Part of the clones is not carried over; for the studies checked, unresolved V genes explain less than half of this, and the remainder is unexplained. The sample yields tens of thousands of clones; about 80% were counted once. In total, the top ten clones hold around 10% of the sample. The sequenced sample was PBMCs. These receptor sequences come from a man younger than 45 in good health and CMV-seropositive.

This clone was observed many times. This chain joins TRBV4-1 and TRBJ1-1; possible D gene TRBD1, 6 bases. Between the trimmed V and J ends, which lost 2 bases and 4 bases, there was a span of 17 bases. Germline values: CDR1 MGHRA, CDR2 YSYEKL. The CDR3 contains 16 residues. The CDR3 here is CASSQFTLGQPTEAFF. The CDR3 bases are TGCGCCAGCAGCCAATTTACCCTAGGACAGCCCACTGAAGCTTTCTTT.

The V and J genes are TRBV9 and TRBJ2-1, with 7 positions matching TRBD2. V was clipped by 1 base and J by 1 base; unmatched bases: 5. Germline loops: CDR1 SGDLS, CDR2 YYNGEE. The CDR3 loop spans 16 amino acids. Here the CDR3 reads CASSVLGGRSYNEQFF. The CDR3 DNA reads TGTGCCAGCAGCGTACTTGGCGGGAGATCCTACAATGAGCAGTTCTTC. Based on the CDR3 plus reference TRBV9 and TRBJ2-1, the full variable domain is DSGVTQTPKHLITATGQRVTLRCSPRSGDLSVYWYQQSLDQGLQFLIQYYNGEERAKGNILERFSAQQFPDLHSELNLSSLELGDSALYFCASSVLGGRSYNEQFFGPGTRLTVL.

V usage is TRBV30 and J usage is TRBJ2-2; 9 bases are shared with TRBD1. The V gene end was trimmed by 2 bases and the J gene end by 2 bases; junction bases not matched to a gene: 6. The CDR3 spans 16 residues. CDR1 and CDR2 from the germline V gene are GTSNPN and SVGIG (reference sequence). The CDR3 DNA follows: TGTGCCTGGAGTAATCACAGGGGGCCTAACACCGGGGAGCTGTTTTTT. The encoded protein is CAWSNHRGPNTGELFF.

The V and J genes are TRBV7-8 and TRBJ1-5; 7 bases map to TRBD1. This CDR3 has 14 residues. CDR1 and CDR2 (germline): SGHVS, FQNEAQ. J was trimmed by 6 bases and V by 5 bases; bases with no gene match: 7. The DNA for the CDR3 is TGTGCCAGCAGCGCCGGGACAGCTCCTCAGCCCCAGCATTTT. Protein: CASSAGTAPQPQHF.

This clone was detected a few times. The CDR3 DNA reads TGCGCCAGCAGCCAAAGTACCGGACAGCTTACTAACTATGGCTACACCTTC. It is translated as CASSQSTGQLTNYGYTF. This chain uses TRBV4-1 with TRBJ1-2, with a weak D call TRBD1 (6 bases). The CDR3 length is 17 residues. V shed 2 bases and J shed 0 bases, with 16 bases lying between them. Germline CDR1 is MGHRA and CDR2 is YSYEKL.

The genes are TRBV30 and TRBJ2-7, with a weak D call TRBD2 (7 bases). Germline lookup yields CDR1 GTSNPN and CDR2 SVGIG (reference sequence). This CDR3 is 13 amino acids long. Trimming removed 2 bases at V and 4 bases at J, with 12 bases between. The CDR3 DNA is TGTGCCTGGAGTCTGGAGGGGGGGTACGAGCAGTACTTC. Translation: CAWSLEGGYEQYF.

The gene calls are TRBV19 and TRBJ2-1, with 11 positions matching TRBD2. V was pared by 8 bases and J by 9 bases, with 12 bases of the junction left unmatched. The germline V gene has CDR1 LNHDA and CDR2 SQIVND (reference sequence). CDR3 length: 15 residues. Here the CDR3 reads CASHYSSGGRTEQFF. The CDR3 DNA reads as TGTGCCAGTCACTACTCTAGCGGGGGGCGAACTGAGCAGTTCTTC.

The chain uses TRBV6-5 and TRBJ2-5, with a possible D match to TRBD1 (6 bases). Trimming took off 2 bases at V and 1 base at J, with 11 bases between the two ends. Per germline, CDR1 MNHEY and CDR2 SVGAGI. The CDR3 covers 15 residues. The DNA for the CDR3 is TGTGCCAGCAGTTACAACAGGGAGCTCCAAGAGACCCAGTACTTC. It specifies CASSYNRELQETQYF.

The V gene is TRBV4-1, the J gene TRBJ2-7; TRBD1 matches at 8 bases. Germline values: CDR1 MGHRA, CDR2 YSYEKL. Trimming cost V 3 bases and J 6 bases; bases outside gene matches: 4. CDR3 length: 13 residues. As DNA, the CDR3 is TGCGCCAGCAGCCATGCAACAGGGGGCGAGCAGTACTTC. It codes for CASSHATGGEQYF.

The chain employs TRBV5-1 and TRBJ2-5, with 10 bases fitting TRBD2. V gave up 5 bases and J gave up 2 bases; unmatched junction bases: 9. This CDR3 is built from 16 residues. From germline, CDR1 is SGHRS and CDR2 YFSETQ. The CDR3 DNA is TGCGCCAGCAGAGCGGGGGGGCCATTCACACAAGAGACCCAGTACTTC. Translation: CASRAGGPFTQETQYF.

The V call is TRBV9, the J call TRBJ2-3; TRBD1 matches 8 bases. The CDR3 has 15 amino acids. The germline V gene has CDR1 SGDLS and CDR2 YYNGEE. V shed 1 base and J 4 bases; nucleotides not matched to a gene: 5. Written as DNA, the CDR3 is TGTGCCAGCAGCGTACAGGGGGCGCAGGCAGATACGCAGTATTTT. Its protein is CASSVQGAQADTQYF.

This clone was found once. The chain joins TRBV6-1 to TRBJ2-7; tentatively, D is TRBD1 (6 bases). The ends were cut back, 3 bases at V and 1 base at J, with 16 bases in the middle. Germline V CDR1 and CDR2: MNHNS, SASEGT. The CDR3 consists of 16 residues. The CDR3 sequence is CASSEPGQLWSYEQYF. CDR3 nucleotide sequence: TGTGCCAGCAGTGAGCCCGGACAGTTATGGTCCTACGAGCAGTACTTC.

CDR3 sequence: CASSPGLARAGELFF. The CDR3 DNA is TGCGCCAGCAGCCCGGGACTAGCAAGGGCCGGGGAGCTGTTTTTT. The chain is built from TRBV5-1 and TRBJ2-2; TRBD2 aligns across 9 bases. The germline V gene has CDR1 SGHRS and CDR2 YFSETQ. The CDR3 has 15 amino acids. Trimming at V came to 4 bases and at J to 6 bases, leaving 7 bases not matched to a gene.

The chain is built from TRBV30 and TRBJ2-2, with D possibly TRBD1 on 5 matching bases. Germline V lookup: CDR1 GTSNPN, CDR2 SVGIG (reference sequence). The V gene lost 2 bases and the J gene lost 4 bases, with 11 bases spanning the gap. This CDR3 contains 14 residues. The CDR3 here is CAWSPGRVTGELFF. The CDR3 region has the DNA TGTGCCTGGAGTCCAGGGCGCGTCACCGGGGAGCTGTTTTTT.

The chain joins TRBV7-6 to TRBJ1-6; TRBD1 matches at 9 bases. CDR1 and CDR2 from the germline V gene are SGHVS and FNYEAQ. Trimming at V came to 5 bases and at J to 5 bases, leaving 7 bases not matched to a gene. CDR3 size: 16 residues. The CDR3: CASSPQGAVNNSPLHF. CDR3 nucleotides: TGTGCCAGCAGCCCACAGGGGGCGGTTAATAATTCACCCCTCCACTTT.

The chain combines TRBV9 with TRBJ2-5; 9 bases fit TRBD2. CDR1 SGDLS and CDR2 YYNGEE come from the germline V gene. V shed 4 bases and J 1 base; nucleotides not matched to a gene: 5. The CDR3 runs 15 residues. The CDR3 nucleotides read TGTGCCAGCAGCAGACAGGGACTAGCCCAAGAGACCCAGTACTTC. Encoded protein: CASSRQGLAQETQYF.

The chain is built from TRBV27 and TRBJ1-4; a weak D match, TRBD1 (6 bases). Germline values: CDR1 MNHEY, CDR2 SMNVEV (reference sequence). Trimming cost V 3 bases and J 8 bases, with 10 bases left between them. This CDR3 comprises 13 residues. The CDR3 DNA follows: TGTGCCAGCAGTTTCCAGGGGCGAGAAAAACTGTTTTTT. It is translated as CASSFQGREKLFF.

The chain carries TRBV5-4 and TRBJ2-1, with D possibly TRBD1 on 7 matching bases. Germline loops: CDR1 SGHNT, CDR2 YYREEE (reference sequence). Trimming took 1 base from V and 9 from J, leaving 17 bases between them. The CDR3 loop spans 15 amino acids. CDR3 coding DNA: TGTGCCAGCAGCTTGCTCTCAGGGGGGCCCGGTGAGCAGTTCTTC. This sequence encodes CASSLLSGGPGEQFF.

The V call is TRBV30, the J call TRBJ2-5; TRBD1 is a possible D gene (7 bases). V shed 5 bases and J shed 4 bases, with 17 bases lying between them. Germline CDR1 reads GTSNPN; CDR2 reads SVGIG (reference sequence). CDR3 length equals 14 residues. The CDR3 here is CAWLKMQGGETQYF. In DNA form, the CDR3 reads TGTGCCTGGCTGAAGATGCAGGGGGGAGAGACCCAGTACTTC.

This chain uses TRBV14 with TRBJ2-1, with TRBD2 matching 10 bases. The CDR3 is 13 amino acids. V trimming: 10 bases; J trimming: 2 bases; junction bases outside the gene matches: 2. Germline V CDR1 and CDR2: SGHDN, FVKESK. The CDR3 DNA is TGTGCCACCGGACTAGCGGCCTACAATGAGCAGTTCTTC. Protein: CATGLAAYNEQFF.

The chain has TRBV10-3 and TRBJ2-7; TRBD1 matches at 9 bases. The germline CDR1 and CDR2 sequences are ENHRY and SYGVKD. The CDR3 is 14 residues long. The V gene end was trimmed by 7 bases and the J gene end by 7 bases; junction bases not matched to a gene: 11. CDR3: CAITRGQGTREQYF. CDR3 nucleotide sequence: TGTGCCATCACCAGAGGACAGGGGACACGGGAGCAGTACTTC.

This clone was seen a single time. V is TRBV30 and J is TRBJ1-3; D is ambiguous. The germline V gene has CDR1 GTSNPN and CDR2 SVGIG (reference sequence). The V end lost 0 bases, the J end lost 0 bases, and 3 bases lay between the germline ends. The CDR3 loop spans 13 amino acids. The CDR3 region is CAWSVRSGNTIYF. CDR3 DNA sequence: TGTGCCTGGAGTGTGCGCTCTGGAAACACCATATATTTT.

In this sample, this clone turned up once. The chain combines TRBV19 with TRBJ2-5; D not certain. Trimming removed 2 bases at V and 1 base at J, with 5 bases between. Germline CDR1 reads LNHDA; CDR2 reads SQIVND (reference sequence). CDR3 size: 13 residues. Here the CDR3 reads CASSIPLQETQYF. The DNA for the CDR3 is TGTGCCAGTAGTATACCTCTCCAAGAGACCCAGTACTTC.